The clone carrying this T cell receptor beta chain showed up just a few times. Its antigen is not known. Researchers extracted total RNA from unfractionated whole blood. The sample belongs to a study of human T cells and chemical hapten exposure. The wider study: Slight volume differences across pooled libraries mainly accounted for varying per-sample TCR yields. Study-wide results and caveats: TCRs at high frequency, those above 1 in 1000, did not change with DPC sensitization.

Deletions cut 1 base from V and 1 base from J, with 4 bases between. The CDR3 totals 13 residues. The germline CDR1 and CDR2 sequences are SGHTA and FQGNSA. Attachment of unique molecular identifiers to individual cDNA molecules was performed in the library. Under the authors' procedure: Between roughly 23,224 and 700,000 TCRs appeared in each sample, and the median stood at roughly 100,000. TCRdb passed the 5' RACE reads through MiXCR, listing each CDR3 protein once. None of the V and J calls come from the authors' own analysis; TCRdb made them. Here the sample spans tens of thousands of distinct CDR3 sequences, less than 9.5% being singletons.

This clonotype originated in a male donor in good health. This rearrangement joins TRBV7-2 to TRBJ1-1; D remains ambiguous. The CDR3 region is CASSLDANTEAFF. The CDR3 DNA is TGTGCCAGCAGCTTAGATGCGAACACTGAAGCTTTCTTT.